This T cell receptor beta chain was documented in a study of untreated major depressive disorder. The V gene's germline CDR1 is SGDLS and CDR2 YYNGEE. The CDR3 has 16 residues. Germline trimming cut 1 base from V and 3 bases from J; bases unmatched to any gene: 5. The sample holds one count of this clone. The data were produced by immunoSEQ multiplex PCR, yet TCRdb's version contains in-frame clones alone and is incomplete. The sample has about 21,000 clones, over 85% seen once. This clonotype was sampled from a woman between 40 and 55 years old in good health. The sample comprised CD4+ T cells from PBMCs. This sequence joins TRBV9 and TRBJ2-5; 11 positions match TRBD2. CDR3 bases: TGTGCCAGCAGCGTACGTCCTAGCGGGGGGAAAGAGACCCAGTACTTC. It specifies CASSVRPSGGKETQYF.